This T cell receptor beta chain was captured by sequencing in a study of graft-versus-host responses after intestinal transplantation (dated by TCRdb to about 2021). Looking at the study overall: Recipients received multivisceral, liver-intestinal, or isolated intestinal transplants. All recipients received anti-thymocyte globulin induction followed by maintenance tacrolimus and steroids for roughly three years. After intestinal transplantation, graft-versus-host and host-versus-graft alloreactive T cell clones in the graft, circulation and bone marrow were tracked using bulk TCR-beta CDR3 sequencing. Alloreactive clones were identified by sequencing pre-transplant mixed lymphocyte reaction products and comparing these products with unstimulated pre-transplant donor and recipient T cells. Of the 20 to 25 intestinal transplant recipients enrolled in the cohort, one of whom was a retransplant, a few patients without pretransplant specimens were excluded. A peak of at least 4% donor T cells among recipient peripheral blood mononuclear cells was the definition used for donor T cell macrochimerism. Rather than going through the commercial service, samples from a few later patients were sequenced in-house on an Illumina MiSeq and processed with MiXCR. Study-level results and caveats: Conclusions were limited by the relatively low number and heterogeneity of intestinal transplant patients. GvH clones were found in recipient bone marrow, and some of the GvH clones appeared earlier in ileal mucosa or blood, which is consistent with an intestinal mucosal origin. In the allografts of patients with donor T cell macrochimerism, GvH to HvG T cell clonal ratios were high. Early after transplant, peak levels of circulating GvH clones were found to be associated with declines in HvG clones.

Library preparation used the immunoSEQ multiplex PCR assay. Adaptive Biotechnologies carried out high-throughput TCR-beta CDR3 sequencing of genomic DNA for most patients. The published analysis was carried out like this. Adaptive's ImmunoSEQ software supplied the TCR sequencing data for around 19 patients, while MiXCR and VDJtools were used to process a few other patients. CDR3 nucleotide sequences shared between donor and recipient were removed because the origin of such sequences could not be assigned. To be classed as alloreactive, a clone needed at least 2-fold expansion over unstimulated cells and a minimum CFSE-low frequency of 0.002% (template counts) or 0.001% (read counts). Mappable clones were those detected in sequenced pre-transplant spleen, lymph node, or MLR CFSE-low populations of the donor or recipient. Cumulative frequency of alloreactive clones was calculated as a percentage of all sequences weighted by copy number. TCRdb's version of the immuneACCESS table is confined to in-frame rearrangements and falls short of the full clone set. An unresolved V gene accounts for under half of the shortfall where checked; the remainder is of unknown origin. The V and J calls and clone size were taken over from that table, and D and trimming were inferred from the DNA. Across this sample there are 60,000 to 65,000 clones, with approximately 91% seen only once. The top ten hold less than 2% of the sample.

To note about this clone: Its cognate antigen has yet to be identified. Base quality data are lacking; no much larger clone is found one base away.

Dithiothreitol, EDTA incubations and collagenase D digestion were used to isolate intraepithelial and lamina propria lymphocytes from graft specimens. Bulk TCR-beta sequencing was performed on serial intestinal graft biopsy specimens collected as late as 600 days after transplant. The germline V gene specifies MNHEY as CDR1 and SVGAGI as CDR2. From the cysteine through the phenylalanine, the CDR3 covers 16 amino acids. Only the CDR3 DNA is retained, 48 bases long and in frame from the first base. The junction shows trimming of 2 bases on V and 0 bases on J, and the gene matches do not reach 2 bases of it.

The source material was ileum tissue, sampled approximately 56 weeks after transplant. The V gene is TRBV6-5 and the J gene is TRBJ2-2; 8 nucleotides in the junction match TRBD1. This receptor was taken from a human patient who received an intestinal transplant, so some T cells may come from the graft donor. Here the CDR3 is given as CASSYRTGPNTGELFF. The sequenced DNA: TGTGCCAGCAGTTACAGGACAGGGCCGAACACCGGGGAGCTGTTTTTT.